This is a list of T cell receptor beta chains from one sample in a study of Graves' ophthalmopathy and Graves' hyperthyroidism. MiXCR, run by TCRdb on the multiplex PCR reads, gives a single entry per CDR3 protein. Of around 670,000 distinct CDR3 sequences listed, 40% are singletons. Sequencing was done on a sample of peripheral blood. These receptor sequences come from an adult man with Graves' ophthalmopathy. Each CDR3 is given with its conserved first and last residue. Each record gives: CDR3 DNA, CDR3 protein, clone size, D gene, J gene, V gene. D genes are given only for firm matches. Clone size, where shown, is once, few, many, or a class for clones that have expanded.

TGTGCCAGCCGCAGCGGGGGGGCCAGTGAGCAGTACTTC | CASRSGGASEQYF | once | TRBD2 | TRBJ2-7 | TRBV7-9
TGTGCCAGCAGGCAGGGACTAGCGGGGACCTACGAGCAGTACTTC | CASRQGLAGTYEQYF | - | TRBD2 | TRBJ2-7 | TRBV12-3/TRBV12-4
TGTGCCAGCAGAGGACAGGGGGGCACCGGGGAGCTGTTTTTT | CASRGQGGTGELFF | - | TRBD1 | TRBJ2-2 | TRBV9
TGTGCCAGCAGCAGACAGGGGTTTGAAAAAGGCTACACCTTC | CASSRQGFEKGYTF | - | TRBD1 | TRBJ1-2 | TRBV25-1
TGCAGCCCAGTGAGGGATGGTGAAGCTTTCTTT | CSPVRDGEAFF | - | - | TRBJ1-1 | TRBV29-1
TGTGCCAGCAGTACGAGACAGGAACTCTATAATTCACCCCTCCACTTT | CASSTRQELYNSPLHF | - | - | TRBJ1-6 | TRBV9
TGCAGTGCTAGGGTGGGGGGAAAGGCTTCCGGGGAGCTGTTTTTT | CSARVGGKASGELFF | - | - | TRBJ2-2 | TRBV20-1
TGCAGCGTTGAAACAGGGGGGAACTCACCCCTCCACTTT | CSVETGGNSPLHF | few | TRBD1 | TRBJ1-6 | TRBV29-1
TGTGCCAGCAGTGTCACAGGTCGGCCCCAGCATTTT | CASSVTGRPQHF | few | - | TRBJ1-5 | TRBV25-1
TGTGCCACCAGCAGAGATTCGGGCAGGAACACCGGGGAGCTGTTTTTT | CATSRDSGRNTGELFF | many | - | TRBJ2-2 | TRBV15
TGTGCCAGTAGCATTGAGACCGGGGAGCTGTTTTTT | CASSIETGELFF | - | - | TRBJ2-2 | TRBV19
TGCAGTGCTAGCCCAGGGGGCGATTCACCCCTCCACTTT | CSASPGGDSPLHF | many | TRBD1 | TRBJ1-6 | TRBV20-1
TGTGCCAGCAGCTTAGGTTCCGGTCGGGTAGAGCAGTACTTC | CASSLGSGRVEQYF | many | - | TRBJ2-7 | TRBV11-2
TGTGCCAGTAGTACCCTGACAGGGGCTCGTCAGCCCCAGCATTTT | CASSTLTGARQPQHF | - | TRBD1 | TRBJ1-5 | TRBV19
TGTGCCAGCAGAGACCGGGACAGGGACAATTCACCCCTCCACTTT | CASRDRDRDNSPLHF | few | TRBD1 | TRBJ1-6 | TRBV10-3
TGTGCCAGCAAGACAGGGGCGAACACCGGGGAGCTGTTTTTT | CASKTGANTGELFF | - | TRBD1 | TRBJ2-2 | TRBV25-1
TGCAGCGTTCGCCAAGCGGCGGGATTTGAGACCCAGTACTTC | CSVRQAAGFETQYF | - | - | TRBJ2-5 | TRBV29-1
TGCAGTGCTCTACGAACAGGGGGCAACACTGGAGCTTTCTTT | CSALRTGGNTGAFF | - | TRBD1 | TRBJ1-1 | TRBV20-1
TGTGCCAGCAGTGACCGTGTTGAGCAGTACTTC | CASSDRVEQYF | many | - | TRBJ2-7 | TRBV12-3/TRBV12-4
TGTGCCAGCAGTCAGTCGGGACAGGGGGTCGACGAGCAGTACTTC | CASSQSGQGVDEQYF | - | TRBD1 | TRBJ2-7 | TRBV2
TGTGCCAGCAGTTTAGCGGGACTACAAGAGACCCAGTACTTC | CASSLAGLQETQYF | many | TRBD2 | TRBJ2-5 | TRBV12-3/TRBV12-4
TGCGCCAGCAGCCCGGGACAGCAAAATCAGCCCCAGCATTTT | CASSPGQQNQPQHF | many | TRBD1 | TRBJ1-5 | TRBV4-3